These 31 T cell receptor beta chains were sequenced from one sample in a study of T cells after yellow fever vaccination. TCRdb independently ran MiXCR on the 5' RACE reads; one entry per CDR3 protein. The table shows 250,000 to 350,000 distinct CDR3 sequences, with around 6.8% occurring only once. The material was PBMCs, obtained about 41 days after the first yellow fever vaccination. All receptors come from a man younger than 35 who received the YFV17D yellow fever vaccine.

The gene calls are TRBV6-2 or TRBV6-3 and TRBJ2-3; TRBD1 or TRBD2 may be the D gene (6 bases each). The CDR3 sequence is 14 residues long. Germline CDR1 MNHEY, CDR2 SVGEGT. V lost 5 bases, J lost 6 bases, and 15 bases lay in between. CDR3 residues: CASSTGGLPDTQYF. The CDR3 region has the DNA TGTGCCAGCAGTACCGGGGGCCTCCCGGATACGCAGTATTTT.

The sample holds a few counts of this clonotype. This chain joins TRBV6-1 and TRBJ1-6; D remains unclear. The CDR3 totals 17 residues. V lost 6 bases to trimming and J lost 5 bases, with 20 bases between them. Looked up from germline, CDR1 is MNHNS and CDR2 is SASEGT. CDR3 region: CASSPWGGFSDNSPLHF. The CDR3 coding sequence is TGTGCCAGCAGCCCCTGGGGAGGGTTTAGCGATAATTCACCCCTCCACTTT.

The V gene is TRBV6-2 or TRBV6-3, the J gene TRBJ2-1; 8 bases align to TRBD2. V gave up 2 bases and J gave up 7 bases; unmatched junction bases: 4. This CDR3 region has 14 residues. From germline, CDR1 is MNHEY and CDR2 SVGEGT. CDR3 in amino acids: CASSYGGGRNEQFF. The CDR3 DNA reads as TGTGCCAGCAGTTACGGCGGGGGGAGAAATGAGCAGTTCTTC.

The V gene is TRBV3-1, the J gene TRBJ1-1; 7 bases align to TRBD1. The CDR3 is 15 residues long. V shed 4 bases and J 1 base; nucleotides not matched to a gene: 6. Germline CDR1 LGHDT, CDR2 YNNKEL (reference sequence). The CDR3 bases are TGTGCCAGCAGCCTTGGGACAGCTGAGAACACTGAAGCTTTCTTT. It codes for CASSLGTAENTEAFF.

This clonotype has just a few counts. The V gene is TRBV6-5, the J gene TRBJ1-1; 8 bases are shared with TRBD1. The J segment lost 5 bases and the V segment lost 2 bases, leaving 10 bases of the junction unmatched. The CDR3 has 16 amino acids. The germline V gene has CDR1 MNHEY and CDR2 SVGAGI. The CDR3 DNA sequence: TGTGCCAGCAGTTACGGCGCAGGGGGCGCCGGTACTGAAGCTTTCTTT. Translated, it gives CASSYGAGGAGTEAFF.

V is TRBV7-3 and J is TRBJ2-5; 7 nucleotides match TRBD1. Looked up from germline, CDR1 is SGHTA and CDR2 is FQGTGA. V dropped 5 bases and J dropped 5; count of bases not matched to a gene: 8. The CDR3 has 14 amino acids. Here the CDR3 reads CASSILGGMETQYF. The CDR3 DNA sequence: TGTGCCAGCAGCATACTAGGGGGCATGGAGACCCAGTACTTC. Supplemented by reference TRBV7-3 and TRBJ2-5, the full variable domain reads GAGVSQTPSNKVTEKGKYVELRCDPISGHTALYWYRQSLGQGPEFLIYFQGTGAADDSGLPNDRFFAVRPEGSVSTLKIQRTERGDSAVYLCASSILGGMETQYFGPGTRLLVL.

The chain uses TRBV28 and TRBJ2-3, with 7 bases aligning to TRBD1. V was pared by 10 bases and J by 3 bases, with 10 bases of the junction left unmatched. Germline V gene data show CDR1 as MDHEN and CDR2 as SYDVKM. The CDR3 is 14 residues long. CDR3 residues: CATLRDRGTDTQYF. The CDR3 DNA follows: TGTGCCACCCTCCGGGACAGAGGGACAGATACGCAGTATTTT.

The genes are TRBV7-3 and TRBJ2-1, with 8 positions matching TRBD1. The CDR3 covers 16 residues. From germline, CDR1 is SGHTA and CDR2 FQGTGA. V shed 4 bases and J 0 bases; nucleotides not matched to a gene: 5. The CDR3 coding sequence is TGTGCCAGCAGCTCACAGGGGGTGAGCTCCTACAATGAGCAGTTCTTC. Amino acids: CASSSQGVSSYNEQFF. Using reference TRBV7-3 and TRBJ2-1 for the parts outside the CDR3, the full variable domain is GAGVSQTPSNKVTEKGKYVELRCDPISGHTALYWYRQSLGQGPEFLIYFQGTGAADDSGLPNDRFFAVRPEGSVSTLKIQRTERGDSAVYLCASSSQGVSSYNEQFFGPGTRLTVL.

V gene TRBV29-1 combines with J gene TRBJ2-2; 7 nucleotides match TRBD1. Trimming took 6 bases from V and 1 from J; bases not matched to a gene: 2. From germline, CDR1 is SQVTM and CDR2 ANQGSEA. The CDR3 runs to 13 residues. This CDR3 is CSVWDRNTGELFF. CDR3 in DNA: TGCAGCGTCTGGGACAGGAACACCGGGGAGCTGTTTTTT.

The sample holds a few counts of this clonotype. The chain couples TRBV7-9 to TRBJ2-5; possible D gene TRBD1, 5 bases. Trimming shortened V by 1 base and J by 2 bases, and 8 bases separated the two germline ends. CDR1 SEHNR and CDR2 FQNEAQ come from the germline V gene (reference sequence). The CDR3 spans 14 residues. The CDR3 coding sequence is TGTGCCAGCAGCTTAGGGGGCATTCAAGAGACCCAGTACTTC. This codes for CASSLGGIQETQYF.

The rearrangement joins TRBV7-8 to TRBJ2-2; a possible D gene is TRBD2 (6 bases). There are 14 residues in the CDR3. Per germline, CDR1 SGHVS and CDR2 FQNEAQ. The V end was cut by 5 bases, the J end by 4 bases, with 11 bases between. The CDR3 DNA follows: TGTGCCAGCAGCCCACGGAGGGTCACCGGGGAGCTGTTTTTT. It translates to CASSPRRVTGELFF.

V and J are TRBV5-1 and TRBJ2-7, with a weak D call TRBD1 (5 bases). The germline CDR1 and CDR2 sequences are SGHRS and YFSETQ. Trimming cost V 4 bases and J 4 bases, with 15 bases left between them. The CDR3 contains 14 residues. CDR3 sequence reads: CASSAMTERYEQYF. CDR3 coding DNA: TGCGCCAGCAGCGCAATGACAGAGAGGTACGAGCAGTACTTC.

V and J are TRBV7-3 and TRBJ2-7; the match to TRBD1 covers 9 bases. The CDR3 totals 15 residues. V lost 1 base to trimming and J lost 4 bases; unmatched junction nucleotides: 5. Germline V gives CDR1 SGHTA, CDR2 FQGTGA. The CDR3 region is CASSLNGQGPYEQYF. The CDR3, as DNA: TGTGCCAGCAGCTTAAATGGACAGGGGCCGTACGAGCAGTACTTC.

Ten or more counts support this clonotype. The CDR3 bases are TGTGCCAGCAGTCCAACAGGGTTGTTCTATGGCTACACCTTC. Residues: CASSPTGLFYGYTF. This rearrangement joins TRBV27 to TRBJ1-2, with D tentatively TRBD1 (6 bases). The CDR3 is 14 residues long. The germline V and J ends were trimmed by 5 bases and 4 bases, with 14 bases remaining between them. Germline V gene lookup returns CDR1 MNHEY and CDR2 SMNVEV (reference sequence).

V gene TRBV20-1 combines with J gene TRBJ2-7; D ambiguous. The CDR3 contains 14 residues. The ends were cut back, 3 bases at V and 0 bases at J, with 12 bases in the middle. Germline CDR1 and CDR2: DFQATT and SNEGSKA (reference sequence). The CDR3 DNA is TGCAGTGCTAGTAAGGGCAGTGGCTCCTACGAGCAGTACTTC. Residues: CSASKGSGSYEQYF.

The chain uses TRBV20-1 and TRBJ1-1; D remains ambiguous. Germline assignment: CDR1 DFQATT and CDR2 SNEGSKA (reference sequence). V was pared by 0 bases and J by 11 bases, with 4 bases between. This CDR3 is built from 9 residues. The CDR3 DNA sequence: TGCAGTGCTAGAGATAAGGCTTTCTTT. Protein product: CSARDKAFF.

In its sample, this clonotype was seen a few times. The chain recombines TRBV5-1 with TRBJ2-1; maybe TRBD1 (5 bases). Germline V lookup: CDR1 SGHRS, CDR2 YFSETQ. This CDR3 contains 14 residues. The V gene lost 7 bases and the J gene lost 4 bases, with 15 bases spanning the gap. Here the CDR3 reads CASSPATEYNEQFF. The DNA of the CDR3 is TGCGCCAGCTCCCCAGCGACAGAATACAATGAGCAGTTCTTC.

In this sample, this clonotype turned up a few times. This sequence joins TRBV12-3 or TRBV12-4 and TRBJ1-5; no firm D call. CDR3 length equals 14 residues. With 4 bases removed from V and 8 bases from J, the gap between germline ends came to 15 bases. Here the CDR3 reads CASSSSGSGEPQHF. CDR3 sequence (DNA): TGTGCCAGCAGTTCTAGCGGGTCCGGGGAGCCCCAGCATTTT.

The rearrangement joins TRBV7-2 to TRBJ2-5; 7 bases map to TRBD1. The length of the CDR3 is 14 residues. V shed 4 bases, J shed 2 bases, and the junction held 4 bases outside the gene matches. Germline V lookup: CDR1 SGHTA, CDR2 FQGNSA. The DNA for the CDR3 is TGTGCCAGCAGCTGGGACAGTTTTCAAGAGACCCAGTACTTC. Its protein product is CASSWDSFQETQYF.

V usage is TRBV6-1 and J usage is TRBJ2-1; D may correspond to TRBD1 or TRBD2 (6 bases each). The CDR3 contains 16 residues. The ends were cut back, 3 bases at V and 0 bases at J, with 12 bases in the middle. Germline values: CDR1 MNHNS, CDR2 SASEGT. The CDR3 region is CASSEGGSSSYNEQFF. The CDR3 region has the DNA TGTGCCAGCAGTGAGGGGGGCAGCAGCTCCTACAATGAGCAGTTCTTC.

The gene calls are TRBV18 and TRBJ1-5; possible D gene TRBD1, 5 bases. V was clipped by 0 bases and J by 7 bases, with 10 bases between them. CDR1 is KGHSH, CDR2 LQKENI, per germline. The CDR3 is 14 amino acids. In nucleotides, the CDR3 is TGTGCCAGCTCACCACCGGGGCAAGGCCAGCCCCAGCATTTT. Translation: CASSPPGQGQPQHF.

This clonotype showed up many times. The chain recombines TRBV5-1 with TRBJ2-1, with 12 bases that match TRBD2. This CDR3 is built from 15 residues. Germline CDR1 is SGHRS and CDR2 is YFSETQ. Trimming took 5 bases from V and 8 from J; bases not matched to a gene: 8. This CDR3 is CASRLRLAGDDEQFF. CDR3 in DNA: TGCGCCAGCAGGCTGAGACTAGCGGGGGACGATGAGCAGTTCTTC. Looking up the rest from reference TRBV5-1 and TRBJ2-1 gives the full variable domain: KAGVTQTPRYLIKTRGQQVTLSCSPISGHRSVSWYQQTPGQGLQFLFEYFSETQRNKGNFPGRFSGRQFSNSRSEMNVSTLELGDSALYLCASRLRLAGDDEQFFGPGTRLTVL.

V is TRBV5-1 and J is TRBJ2-1; 16 bases are shared with TRBD2. J lost 10 bases, V lost 2 bases, and 6 bases had no gene match. The CDR3 spans 16 residues. The germline gives CDR1 SGHRS, CDR2 YFSETQ. The CDR3 loop is CASSFGTSGGGQEQFF. CDR3 DNA: TGCGCCAGCAGCTTTGGGACTAGCGGGGGGGGACAGGAGCAGTTCTTC. Using reference TRBV5-1 and TRBJ2-1 for the parts outside the CDR3, the full variable domain is KAGVTQTPRYLIKTRGQQVTLSCSPISGHRSVSWYQQTPGQGLQFLFEYFSETQRNKGNFPGRFSGRQFSNSRSEMNVSTLELGDSALYLCASSFGTSGGGQEQFFGPGTRLTVL.

CDR3 sequence (DNA): TGCGCCAGCAGCTTGGGTAGCGGGGGTCCCGATGAGCAGTTCTTC. Protein product: CASSLGSGGPDEQFF. The chain recombines TRBV5-1 with TRBJ2-1; 9 nucleotides agree with TRBD2. Germline V gene lookup returns CDR1 SGHRS and CDR2 YFSETQ. The CDR3 contains 15 residues. Trimming took 0 bases from V and 8 from J; bases not matched to a gene: 6.

This clonotype occurred a few times. The V gene is TRBV20-1, the J gene TRBJ2-3, with a possible D match to TRBD1 (5 bases). Trimming shortened V by 5 bases and J by 0 bases, and 18 bases separated the two germline ends. Germline CDR1 and CDR2: DFQATT and SNEGSKA (reference sequence). CDR3 length: 16 amino acids. The CDR3 here is CSAPVVSTASTDTQYF. CDR3 DNA sequence: TGCAGTGCTCCAGTGGTGTCGACAGCTAGCACAGATACGCAGTATTTT.

This chain joins TRBV7-3 and TRBJ2-3; the D is unclear. This CDR3 is built from 13 residues. Germline V gene sequence: CDR1 SGHTA, CDR2 FQGTGA. The V end was cut by 3 bases, the J end by 6 bases, with 10 bases between. CDR3 nucleotide sequence: TGTGCCAGCAGCTTGAGTCGGTGGGATACGCAGTATTTT. Translation gives CASSLSRWDTQYF.

This chain joins TRBV18 and TRBJ2-1; 11 nucleotides match TRBD2. This CDR3 spans 17 amino acids. Per germline, CDR1 KGHSH and CDR2 LQKENI. J lost 2 bases, V lost 3 bases, and 6 bases had no gene match. In nucleotides, the CDR3 is TGTGCCAGCTCACCGAATCGACTAGCGGGGCCCTACAATGAGCAGTTCTTC. This codes for CASSPNRLAGPYNEQFF.

The chain has TRBV6-1 and TRBJ1-4, with a possible D match to TRBD1 (5 bases). The V gene's germline CDR1 is MNHNS and CDR2 SASEGT. This CDR3 comprises 16 residues. Trimming shortened V by 6 bases and J by 5 bases, and 19 bases separated the two germline ends. This CDR3 is CASSESFGAGNEKLFF. In DNA, the CDR3 is TGTGCCAGCAGCGAATCCTTCGGGGCCGGGAATGAAAAACTGTTTTTT.

CDR3 residues: CASSLESGSQPQHF. The DNA for the CDR3 is TGTGCCAGCAGCTTGGAGTCGGGAAGCCAGCCCCAGCATTTT. The J gene is TRBJ1-5, the V gene TRBV5-5; D gene ambiguous. The CDR3 contains 14 residues. V lost 0 bases, J lost 7 bases, and 11 bases lay in between. The germline CDR1 and CDR2 sequences are SGHKS and YYEKEE (reference sequence).

V is TRBV20-1 and J is TRBJ2-3; TRBD2 agrees at 7 bases. Trimming removed 5 bases from V and 0 bases from J; junction bases left unmatched: 8. The CDR3 totals 15 residues. Germline loops: CDR1 DFQATT, CDR2 SNEGSKA (reference sequence). DNA of the CDR3: TGCAGTGCTCCTTGGGCGGGGGAGAGCACAGATACGCAGTATTTT. Protein sequence: CSAPWAGESTDTQYF.

Ten or more counts support this clonotype. This chain connects TRBV10-3 to TRBJ2-1; 7 nucleotides match TRBD2. CDR1 and CDR2 (germline): ENHRY, SYGVKD. V lost 0 bases and J lost 5; bases outside the gene matches: 1. This CDR3 contains 14 residues. The CDR3: CAISESGGNNEQFF. As DNA, the CDR3 is TGTGCCATCAGTGAGTCGGGGGGGAACAATGAGCAGTTCTTC.